This entry lists 14 T cell receptor beta chains sequenced from one sample in a study of blood T cell repertoires in COVID-19. TCRdb's copy holds only in-frame clones and misses some; the assay was immunoSEQ multiplex PCR. The sample records about 160,000 clones, 70% to 85% being singletons. The sample comprised peripheral blood. The receptor set was obtained from a woman aged 40 to 50 with COVID-19, enrolled during active disease.

The J gene is TRBJ1-5, the V gene TRBV7-2, with a possible D match to TRBD1 (6 bases). CDR3 size: 14 residues. The germline V gene has CDR1 SGHTA and CDR2 FQGNSA. Trimming cost V 3 bases and J 5 bases, with 11 bases left between them. CDR3 DNA sequence: TGTGCCAGCAGCTTCGGGGGGCCGGATCAGCCCCAGCATTTT. This codes for CASSFGGPDQPQHF. Full variable domain (remainder filled in from reference TRBV7-2 and TRBJ1-5): GAGVSQSPSNKVTEKGKDVELRCDPISGHTALYWYRQSLGQGLEFLIYFQGNSAPDKSGLPSDRFSAERTGGSVSTLTIQRTQQEDSAVYLCASSFGGPDQPQHFGDGTRLSIL.

Only one count was recorded for this clone. The chain recombines TRBV30 with TRBJ1-4; D is perhaps TRBD1 (6 bases). The CDR3 has 13 residues. Looked up from germline, CDR1 is GTSNPN and CDR2 is SVGIG (reference sequence). For the CDR3, the DNA is TGTGCGTCCGGACAGCAGATTAATGAAAAACTGTTTTTT. Translation gives CASGQQINEKLFF.

V and J are TRBV2 and TRBJ1-1; D gene unclear. The V gene lost 5 bases and the J gene lost 5 bases, with 9 bases spanning the gap. Per the germline V gene, CDR1 is SNHLY and CDR2 is FYNNEI. The CDR3 contains 12 residues. DNA for the CDR3: TGTGCCAGCAGTTTTTACAATACTGAAGCTTTCTTT. Its translation is CASSFYNTEAFF.

This sequence joins TRBV6-2 or TRBV6-3 and TRBJ2-7, with 8 bases aligning to TRBD2. Per the germline V gene, CDR1 is MNHEY and CDR2 is SVGEGT. The V gene end was trimmed by 2 bases and the J gene end by 0 bases; junction bases not matched to a gene: 6. CDR3 length equals 16 residues. The DNA for the CDR3 is TGTGCCAGCAGTTACCCCCTGACTAGCGTCTCCTACGAGCAGTACTTC. Translation: CASSYPLTSVSYEQYF.

The V and J genes are TRBV10-2 and TRBJ2-6; 9 bases are a match to TRBD2. V lost 6 bases and J lost 0; bases outside the gene matches: 3. CDR3 length: 16 amino acids. CDR1 is WSHSY, CDR2 SAAADI, per germline. As DNA, the CDR3 is TGCGCCAGCAGGGTTAGCGGGAGCTCTGGGGCCAACGTCCTGACTTTC. Its translation: CASRVSGSSGANVLTF.

The chain has TRBV5-8 and TRBJ2-6, with D maybe TRBD1 (6 bases). Germline CDR1 is SGHTS and CDR2 is YDEGEE. The V end lost 4 bases, the J end lost 3 bases, and 11 bases lay between the germline ends. This CDR3 has 15 amino acids. CDR3 sequence reads: CASSPTGFGANVLTF. CDR3 nucleotides: TGTGCCAGCAGCCCAACAGGGTTTGGGGCCAACGTCCTGACTTTC. Full variable domain (outside the CDR3, taken from reference TRBV5-8 and TRBJ2-6): EAGVTQSPTHLIKTRGQQATLRCSPISGHTSVYWYQQALGLGLQFLLWYDEGEERNRGNFPPRFSGRQFPNYSSELNVNALELEDSALYLCASSPTGFGANVLTFGAGSRLTVL.

V and J are TRBV9 and TRBJ2-5; D may be TRBD1 (6 bases). Trimming stripped 3 bases from V and 5 bases from J, with 17 bases between. The CDR3 spans 15 residues. Germline V gene lookup returns CDR1 SGDLS and CDR2 YYNGEE. The CDR3 loop reads CASSADGQGRETQYF. In DNA form, the CDR3 reads TGTGCCAGCAGCGCGGACGGTCAGGGGCGGGAGACCCAGTACTTC.

This chain connects TRBV10-2 to TRBJ1-6, with a possible D match to TRBD1 (6 bases). The V end lost 7 bases, the J end lost 4 bases, and 14 bases lay between the germline ends. Per the germline V gene, CDR1 is WSHSY and CDR2 is SAAADI. The CDR3 runs to 15 residues. The CDR3 is CASKKDSDYNSPLHF. In nucleotides, the CDR3 is TGCGCCAGCAAGAAGGACAGCGATTATAATTCACCCCTCCACTTT.

The chain is built from TRBV25-1 and TRBJ1-1, with 7 nucleotides matching TRBD1. Germline CDR1 MGHDK, CDR2 SYGVNS. The CDR3 has 15 amino acids. The ends lost 8 bases at V and 1 base at J; junction bases unmatched: 10. CDR3 in amino acids: CASASYRGSNTEAFF. The CDR3 DNA reads as TGTGCCAGCGCTTCGTACAGGGGATCGAACACTGAAGCTTTCTTT.

The rearrangement uses TRBV27 and TRBJ1-4, with D perhaps TRBD1 (5 bases). From germline, CDR1 is MNHEY and CDR2 SMNVEV (reference sequence). Between the trimmed V and J ends, which lost 5 bases and 5 bases, there was a span of 18 bases. The CDR3 runs 16 residues. CDR3 sequence: CASSRGLLGPNEKLFF. As DNA, the CDR3 is TGTGCCAGCAGTCGGGGACTCCTTGGCCCAAATGAAAAACTGTTTTTT. Complete variable domain (other parts from reference TRBV27 and TRBJ1-4): EAQVTQNPRYLITVTGKKLTVTCSQNMNHEYMSWYRQDPGLGLRQIYYSMNVEVTDKGDVPEGYKVSRKEKRNFPLILESPSPNQTSLYFCASSRGLLGPNEKLFFGSGTQLSVL.

The rearrangement links TRBV19 to TRBJ1-2; 10 nucleotides line up with TRBD1. The CDR3 totals 12 residues. J was trimmed by 4 bases and V by 11 bases; bases with no gene match: 4. Per germline, CDR1 LNHDA and CDR2 SQIVND (reference sequence). CDR3: CAAGTGAYGYTF. For the CDR3, the DNA is TGTGCCGCCGGGACAGGGGCCTATGGCTACACCTTC.

This chain links TRBV18 with TRBJ2-2; tentatively, D is TRBD1 (6 bases). CDR1 is KGHSH, CDR2 LQKENI, per germline. The CDR3 is 18 amino acids. Trimming shortened V by 2 bases and J by 2 bases, and 18 bases separated the two germline ends. CDR3 region: CASSPISVQGYNTGELFF. CDR3 bases: TGTGCCAGCTCACCAATCTCTGTACAGGGATATAACACCGGGGAGCTGTTTTTT.

The chain combines TRBV28 with TRBJ1-1; 7 positions match TRBD1. CDR3 size: 15 residues. The V segment lost 4 bases and the J segment 6 bases; nucleotides outside the gene matches: 11. Germline CDR1 reads MDHEN; CDR2 reads SYDVKM. The CDR3 here is CASSSRGPLSPEAFF. Written as DNA, the CDR3 is TGTGCCAGCAGTTCGAGGGGGCCCTTGAGCCCTGAAGCTTTCTTT.

This clone occurred a few times. This chain links TRBV29-1 with TRBJ2-1, with 13 nucleotides matching TRBD2. V lost 4 bases and J lost 7; bases outside the gene matches: 4. Germline CDR1 and CDR2: SQVTM and ANQGSEA. This CDR3 contains 14 residues. The CDR3: CSVARTSGGNEQFF. The CDR3 region has the DNA TGCAGCGTTGCCCGGACTAGCGGGGGAAATGAGCAGTTCTTC.